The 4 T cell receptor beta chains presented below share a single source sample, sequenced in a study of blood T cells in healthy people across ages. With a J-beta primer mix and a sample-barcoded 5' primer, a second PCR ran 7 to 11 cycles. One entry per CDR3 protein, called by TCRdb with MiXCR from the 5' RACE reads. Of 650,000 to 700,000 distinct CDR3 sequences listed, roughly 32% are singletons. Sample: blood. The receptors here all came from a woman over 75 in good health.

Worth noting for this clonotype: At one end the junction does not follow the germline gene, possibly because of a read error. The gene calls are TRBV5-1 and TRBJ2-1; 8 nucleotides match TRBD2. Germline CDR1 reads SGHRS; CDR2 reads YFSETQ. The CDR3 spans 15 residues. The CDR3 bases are TGTGCCAGCAGCCCAAAACGGGGGGGACAAGAGACCCAGTTCTTC. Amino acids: CASSPKRGGQETQFF.

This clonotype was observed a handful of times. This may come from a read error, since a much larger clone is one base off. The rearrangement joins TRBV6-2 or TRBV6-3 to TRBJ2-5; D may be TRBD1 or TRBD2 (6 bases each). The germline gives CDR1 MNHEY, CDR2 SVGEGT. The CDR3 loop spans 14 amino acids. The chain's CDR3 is CASSYSNRAGTPYF. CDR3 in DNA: TGTGCCAGCAGTTACTCCAACAGGGCGGGGACCCCGTACTTC.

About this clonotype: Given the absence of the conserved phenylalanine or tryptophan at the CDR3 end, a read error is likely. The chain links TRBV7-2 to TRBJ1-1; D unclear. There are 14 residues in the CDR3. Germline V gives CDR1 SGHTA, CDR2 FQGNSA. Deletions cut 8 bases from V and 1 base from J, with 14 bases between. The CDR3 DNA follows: TGTGCCAGCGGGGAGGGATCGGGGAACACTGAAGCTTTCTTA. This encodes CASGEGSGNTEAFL.

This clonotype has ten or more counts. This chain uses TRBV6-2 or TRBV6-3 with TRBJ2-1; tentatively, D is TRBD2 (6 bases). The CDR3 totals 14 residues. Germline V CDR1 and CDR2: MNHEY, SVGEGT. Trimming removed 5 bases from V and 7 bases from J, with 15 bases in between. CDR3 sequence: CASSGLAIPNEQFF. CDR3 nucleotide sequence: TGTGCCAGCAGTGGGCTAGCGATCCCGAATGAGCAGTTCTTC.